This T cell receptor (beta chain) emerged from a study of T cell responses to AZD1222 COVID-19 vaccine. General study results and limits: Clonal diversity may have been underestimated in mostly white British donors. Only a handful of AZD1222 recipients, roughly six in all, had baseline seropositivity. Reports say nearly half of spike-specific TCRs go after unmutated variant regions. Once two AZD1222 doses were given, Spike-specific TCR breadth and depth went up.

The V end was cut by 5 bases, the J end by 2 bases, with 3 bases between. The CDR3 extends over 10 amino acids. The germline CDR1 and CDR2 sequences are GTSNPN and SVGIG (reference sequence). Profiled with immunoSEQ multiplex PCR; TCRdb holds only in-frame clones, not every one. The table lists 150,000 to 200,000 clones, just under 90% of them singletons. Worth noting for this clone: Its antigen is currently unknown.

The V call is TRBV30, the J call TRBJ1-2; D ambiguous. The clonotype comes from an adult who received the MenACWY meningococcal vaccine as a control. The source was peripheral blood, collected 28 days after the second dose of the MenACWY control vaccine. The chain's CDR3 is CAWGNYGYTF. CDR3 sequence (DNA): TGTGCCTGGGGGAACTATGGCTACACCTTC.